These 29 T cell receptor beta chains were sequenced from one sample in a study of PD-1 blockade in classical Hodgkin lymphoma (dated by TCRdb to 2019 to 2021). Library creation used the immunoSEQ multiplex PCR assay. TCRdb limited this immuneACCESS table to in-frame rearrangements with V and J called. A share of clones is missing; checked studies link under half to unresolved V genes, and the rest is unexplained. The sample table shows some 12,000 clones, and approximately 75% are seen once. The biggest ten clones account for about 10% of the sample. The sample's time point label, in plain terms: cycle 1 day 1 (C1D1), immediately before nivolumab initiation. Every trial patient had relapsed following autologous stem cell transplantation, and prior brentuximab vedotin exposure was what differed among cohorts A, B and C. Sequenced material: peripheral blood mononuclear cells (PBMCs), taken at baseline. Receptors originate from a human donor with classical Hodgkin lymphoma.

The chain is built from TRBV9 and TRBJ2-2; TRBD1 aligns across 10 bases. From germline, CDR1 is SGDLS and CDR2 YYNGEE. The junction had 4 bases not matched to a gene; V was cut back by 4 bases and J by 4 bases. The CDR3 runs 15 residues. Here the CDR3 reads CASSRGQGFTGELFF. The CDR3 DNA follows: TGTGCCAGCAGCAGGGGACAGGGGTTCACCGGGGAGCTGTTTTTT.

This chain uses TRBV6-5 with TRBJ1-6, with D possibly being TRBD1 (5 bases). The length of the CDR3 is 16 residues. Germline V gene data show CDR1 as MNHEY and CDR2 as SVGAGI. The ends were cut back, 3 bases at V and 13 bases at J, with 22 bases in the middle. The CDR3: CASSYSGRAAKGPLHF. For the CDR3, the DNA is TGTGCCAGCAGTTATAGCGGCAGGGCCGCTAAGGGGCCCCTCCACTTT.

The rearrangement joins TRBV4-2 to TRBJ2-1; D gene unclear. The germline CDR1 and CDR2 sequences are LGHNA and YNFKEQ. V lost 0 bases and J 2 bases, leaving 8 bases between the germline ends. The CDR3 consists of 15 residues. The CDR3 here is CASSQDEPTYNEQFF. The CDR3 DNA sequence: TGTGCCAGCAGCCAAGATGAGCCTACCTACAATGAGCAGTTCTTC.

The chain recombines TRBV25-1 with TRBJ2-7, with D tentatively TRBD1 (6 bases). Looked up from germline, CDR1 is MGHDK and CDR2 is SYGVNS. V dropped 8 bases and J dropped 1 base, with 9 bases sitting between them. The CDR3 sequence is 12 residues long. DNA for the CDR3: TGTGCCAGCGGGACACTTTCCTACGAGCAGTACTTC. Amino acids: CASGTLSYEQYF.

This chain joins TRBV5-1 and TRBJ2-1; D may be TRBD1 (6 bases). V lost 6 bases to trimming and J lost 3 bases, with 7 bases between them. The CDR3 totals 12 residues. CDR1 SGHRS and CDR2 YFSETQ come from the germline V gene. CDR3 in DNA: TGCGCCAGCACGGACAGCTACAATGAGCAGTTCTTC. It translates to CASTDSYNEQFF.

For this clone: The sample holds other DNA sequences that translate to the same CDR3. The chain recombines TRBV6-5 with TRBJ2-7, with D possibly TRBD1 on 6 matching bases. This CDR3 comprises 14 residues. V gave up 0 bases and J gave up 2 bases, with 8 bases separating them. Per germline, CDR1 MNHEY and CDR2 SVGAGI. Here the CDR3 reads CASSYSRTAYEQYF. CDR3 nucleotides: TGTGCCAGCAGTTACTCCCGGACAGCCTACGAGCAGTACTTC.

V is TRBV5-4 and J is TRBJ1-2, with a weak D call TRBD1 (5 bases). CDR3 length: 18 amino acids. V was shortened by 0 bases and J by 4 bases, with 22 bases between the two germline ends. In germline, CDR1 is SGHNT, CDR2 YYREEE (reference sequence). CDR3: CASSLDPGTTGKIYGYTF. The CDR3, as DNA: TGTGCCAGCAGCTTGGACCCCGGGACGACGGGTAAGATCTATGGCTACACCTTC. Combining the CDR3 with reference TRBV5-4 and TRBJ1-2 gives the whole variable domain ETGVTQSPTHLIKTRGQQVTLRCSSQSGHNTVSWYQQALGQGPQFIFQYYREEENGRGNFPPRFSGLQFPNYSSELNVNALELDDSALYLCASSLDPGTTGKIYGYTFGSGTRLTVV.

The rearrangement links TRBV9 to TRBJ2-3; D unclear. V lost 2 bases to trimming and J lost 3 bases, with 16 bases between them. CDR1 and CDR2 (germline): SGDLS, YYNGEE. CDR3 length: 16 residues. The CDR3 spells CASSVVGLSRTDTQYF. Here the CDR3 DNA reads TGTGCCAGCAGCGTTGTCGGGTTATCTAGGACAGATACGCAGTATTTT.

This clone was picked up a small number of times. Different DNA sequences within this sample yield the same CDR3. The CDR3 sequence is CASSPRGAETQYF. The CDR3 nucleotides read TGCGCCAGCAGCCCCAGAGGGGCGGAGACCCAGTACTTC. The chain employs TRBV5-1 and TRBJ2-5, with D perhaps being TRBD1 or TRBD2 (5 bases each). The CDR3 extends over 13 amino acids. The germline CDR1 and CDR2 sequences are SGHRS and YFSETQ. V was clipped by 4 bases and J by 5 bases, with 12 bases between them. The full variable domain, rest sourced from reference TRBV5-1 and TRBJ2-5, is KAGVTQTPRYLIKTRGQQVTLSCSPISGHRSVSWYQQTPGQGLQFLFEYFSETQRNKGNFPGRFSGRQFSNSRSEMNVSTLELGDSALYLCASSPRGAETQYFGPGTRLLVL.

This clone was seen more than once but under ten times. V and J are TRBV6-5 and TRBJ2-7; possibly TRBD1 or TRBD2 for D (5 bases each). The CDR3 runs 14 residues. Trimming pared 4 bases from V and 2 bases from J, leaving 12 bases between. CDR1 and CDR2 (germline): MNHEY, SVGAGI. CDR3 amino acids: CASSLLSGPYEQYF. The CDR3 bases are TGTGCCAGCAGTTTGCTTTCGGGACCCTACGAGCAGTACTTC.

V and J are TRBV6-1 and TRBJ1-2; perhaps TRBD1 as D (5 bases). The V and J ends lost 4 bases and 8 bases respectively, with 17 bases between them. This CDR3 contains 14 residues. The V gene's germline CDR1 is MNHNS and CDR2 SASEGT. CDR3 amino acids: CASSVGGEVGGYTF. DNA of the CDR3: TGTGCCAGCAGTGTTGGAGGGGAGGTTGGAGGCTACACCTTC.

The CDR3 sequence: CAISAGGMEPQHF. The CDR3 coding sequence is TGTGCCATCAGTGCAGGGGGCATGGAGCCCCAGCATTTT. The chain joins TRBV10-3 to TRBJ1-5; TRBD1 aligns across 8 bases. The germline CDR1 and CDR2 sequences are ENHRY and SYGVKD. V lost 4 bases to trimming and J lost 8 bases; unmatched junction nucleotides: 4. CDR3 length: 13 residues.

The V call is TRBV27, the J call TRBJ2-7; 9 positions agree with TRBD2. V shed 4 bases and J 6 bases; nucleotides not matched to a gene: 10. The germline CDR1 and CDR2 sequences are MNHEY and SMNVEV (reference sequence). The length of the CDR3 is 15 residues. CDR3 sequence (DNA): TGTGCCAGCAGTTCAGCGGCTAGCGGGATTAGCGAGCAGTACTTC. Protein sequence: CASSSAASGISEQYF.

This chain joins TRBV30 and TRBJ2-7, with TRBD2 as a possible D gene (5 bases). This CDR3 has 11 amino acids. Trimming pared 5 bases from V and 6 bases from J, leaving 11 bases between. CDR1 and CDR2 (germline): GTSNPN, SVGIG (reference sequence). This CDR3 reads CAWGLTAEQYF. CDR3 coding DNA: TGTGCCTGGGGACTTACGGCCGAGCAGTACTTC. The whole variable domain, filled in from reference TRBV30 and TRBJ2-7, reads SQTIHQWPATLVQPVGSPLSLECTVEGTSNPNLYWYRQAAGRGLQLLFYSVGIGQISSEVPQNLSASRPQDRQFILSSKKLLLSDSGFYLCAWGLTAEQYFGPGTRLTVT.

This chain joins TRBV19 and TRBJ2-7; TRBD2 matches at 8 bases. J gave up 2 bases and V 5 bases, and 8 bases lay outside the gene matches. Germline V gene sequence: CDR1 LNHDA, CDR2 SQIVND (reference sequence). There are 15 residues in the CDR3. CDR3 coding DNA: TGTGCCAGTAGTGTACTTACTAGCGGCGCCTACGAGCAGTACTTC. Encoded protein: CASSVLTSGAYEQYF. Together with reference TRBV19 and TRBJ2-7, the CDR3 gives the full variable domain: DGGITQSPKYLFRKEGQNVTLSCEQNLNHDAMYWYRQDPGQGLRLIYYSQIVNDFQKGDIAEGYSVSREKKESFPLTVTSAQKNPTAFYLCASSVLTSGAYEQYFGPGTRLTVT.

The V and J genes are TRBV5-1 and TRBJ2-1; D uncertain. This CDR3 contains 14 residues. V shed 4 bases and J shed 4 bases, with 12 bases lying between them. The germline V gene encodes CDR1 SGHRS and CDR2 YFSETQ. As DNA, the CDR3 is TGCGCCAGCAGCGCTAATCCGGAGTACAATGAGCAGTTCTTC. Translating gives CASSANPEYNEQFF.

The V gene is TRBV19, the J gene TRBJ2-3; weak D call: TRBD2 (5 bases). This CDR3 comprises 14 residues. V dropped 4 bases and J dropped 5 bases, with 13 bases sitting between them. Looked up from germline, CDR1 is LNHDA and CDR2 is SQIVND (reference sequence). The CDR3 loop reads CASSTARRRDTQYF. DNA for the CDR3: TGTGCCAGTAGTACGGCAAGGAGGCGAGATACGCAGTATTTT.

The rearrangement links TRBV7-2 to TRBJ1-3; no clear D gene. CDR3 length equals 17 residues. With 5 bases removed from V and 0 bases from J, the gap between germline ends came to 17 bases. Germline CDR1 and CDR2: SGHTA and FQGNSA. The CDR3: CASSTEPASSSGNTIYF. The CDR3 region has the DNA TGTGCCAGCAGCACCGAGCCGGCCTCTAGCTCTGGAAACACCATATATTTT.

The chain combines TRBV7-2 with TRBJ1-2, with 7 bases aligning to TRBD1. The CDR3 consists of 15 residues. Unmatched junction bases numbered 11, after V lost 6 bases and J lost 4 bases. In germline, CDR1 is SGHTA, CDR2 FQGNSA. As DNA, the CDR3 is TGTGCCAGCAGGGAGGGGGCGTTGCTGGGCTATGGCTACACCTTC. Translated, it gives CASREGALLGYGYTF.

The V call is TRBV27, the J call TRBJ2-3; 7 positions agree with TRBD2. Germline V gene data show CDR1 as MNHEY and CDR2 as SMNVEV (reference sequence). The length of the CDR3 is 14 residues. J was trimmed by 1 base and V by 3 bases; bases with no gene match: 1. The CDR3 coding sequence is TGTGCCAGCAGTTTTGCGGGGGGCACAGATACGCAGTATTTT. This sequence encodes CASSFAGGTDTQYF.

In DNA form, the CDR3 reads TGCAGCGTACGTTCGGGGGACATTAACTATGGCTACACCTTC. This translates into CSVRSGDINYGYTF. The J gene is TRBJ1-2, the V gene TRBV29-1; D might be TRBD1 (6 bases). This CDR3 comprises 14 residues. Trimming left V 6 bases short and J 1 base short, with 15 bases between. Germline CDR1 is SQVTM and CDR2 is ANQGSEA. Combining the CDR3 with reference TRBV29-1 and TRBJ1-2 gives the whole variable domain SAVISQKPSRDICQRGTSLTIQCQVDSQVTMMFWYRQQPGQSLTLIATANQGSEATYESGFVIDKFPISRPNLTFSTLTVSNMSPEDSSIYLCSVRSGDINYGYTFGSGTRLTVV.

This sequence joins TRBV6-1 and TRBJ1-5, with D unclear. Germline V gene sequence: CDR1 MNHNS, CDR2 SASEGT. CDR3 length equals 13 residues. V was cut by 3 bases and J by 9 bases, with 12 bases left in between. The CDR3 loop reads CASSEPFASPQHF. In DNA form, the CDR3 reads TGTGCCAGCAGTGAGCCTTTTGCGTCGCCCCAGCATTTT.

This clone showed up just once. The V and J genes are TRBV10-3 and TRBJ1-1; D may be TRBD1 (6 bases). CDR3 length equals 15 residues. Deletions cut 4 bases from V and 1 base from J, with 13 bases between. Looked up from germline, CDR1 is ENHRY and CDR2 is SYGVKD. As DNA, the CDR3 is TGTGCCATCAGTGCAGGGGTTCGAGGGAACACTGAAGCTTTCTTT. This encodes CAISAGVRGNTEAFF.

This chain joins TRBV4-3 and TRBJ1-2; the D gene is possibly TRBD1 (5 bases). The germline CDR1 and CDR2 sequences are LGHNA and YSLEER. Trimming removed 4 bases from V and 8 bases from J, with 20 bases in between. This CDR3 contains 15 residues. The CDR3 region is CASSPQPGGPGGYTF. The CDR3 DNA follows: TGCGCCAGCAGCCCTCAGCCAGGCGGTCCAGGGGGCTACACCTTC.

This clone was detected a few times. The chain employs TRBV5-4 and TRBJ1-1, with D perhaps TRBD1 (6 bases). Germline assignment: CDR1 SGHNT and CDR2 YYREEE (reference sequence). Trimming shortened V by 0 bases and J by 7 bases, and 13 bases separated the two germline ends. The CDR3 covers 14 residues. CDR3 amino acids: CASSLEGGAREAFF. The CDR3 DNA follows: TGTGCCAGCAGCTTGGAAGGGGGGGCCCGTGAAGCTTTCTTT.

The J gene is TRBJ2-1, the V gene TRBV19, with D possibly TRBD2 on 6 matching bases. Per germline, CDR1 LNHDA and CDR2 SQIVND (reference sequence). The CDR3 totals 14 residues. Trimming cost V 7 bases and J 7 bases, with 17 bases left between them. Written as DNA, the CDR3 is TGTGCCAGTAAACCGGGACTCCAAGGGAATGAGCAGTTCTTC. Amino acid sequence: CASKPGLQGNEQFF.

The J gene is TRBJ1-4, the V gene TRBV27; TRBD1 aligns across 7 bases. This CDR3 spans 15 amino acids. V was clipped by 10 bases and J by 4 bases; unmatched bases: 12. Germline CDR1 reads MNHEY; CDR2 reads SMNVEV (reference sequence). In DNA, the CDR3 is TGTGCCACCGGGAAGAGGGGACAGATTAATGAAAAACTGTTTTTT. It codes for CATGKRGQINEKLFF.

The sample holds one count of this clone. The chain couples TRBV19 to TRBJ2-7; D is perhaps TRBD1 or TRBD2 (5 bases each). From germline, CDR1 is LNHDA and CDR2 SQIVND (reference sequence). The ends were cut back, 6 bases at V and 4 bases at J, with 19 bases in the middle. The length of the CDR3 is 15 residues. CDR3 residues: CASRPVLGTIYEQYF. The CDR3 bases are TGTGCCAGTAGACCAGTTCTGGGGACGATATACGAGCAGTACTTC. Complete variable domain (other parts from reference TRBV19 and TRBJ2-7): DGGITQSPKYLFRKEGQNVTLSCEQNLNHDAMYWYRQDPGQGLRLIYYSQIVNDFQKGDIAEGYSVSREKKESFPLTVTSAQKNPTAFYLCASRPVLGTIYEQYFGPGTRLTVT.

DNA of the CDR3: TGTGCCAGCAGCTTAGATGGAAGGACGGGATTCCACGAGCAGTACTTC. It yields the protein CASSLDGRTGFHEQYF. This rearrangement joins TRBV11-2 to TRBJ2-7; a weak D match, TRBD2 (5 bases). From germline, CDR1 is SGHAT and CDR2 FQNNGV. The V end was cut by 0 bases, the J end by 5 bases, with 17 bases between. CDR3 length: 16 residues.